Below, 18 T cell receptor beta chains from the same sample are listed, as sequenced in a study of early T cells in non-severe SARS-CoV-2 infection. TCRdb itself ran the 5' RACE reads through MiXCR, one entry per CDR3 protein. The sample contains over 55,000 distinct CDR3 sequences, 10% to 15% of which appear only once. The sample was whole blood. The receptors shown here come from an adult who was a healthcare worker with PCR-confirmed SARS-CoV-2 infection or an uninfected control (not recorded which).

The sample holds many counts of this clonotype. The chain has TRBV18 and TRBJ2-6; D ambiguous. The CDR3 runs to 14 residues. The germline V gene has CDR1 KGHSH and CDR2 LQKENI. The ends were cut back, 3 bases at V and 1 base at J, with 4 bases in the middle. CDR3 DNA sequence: TGTGCCAGCTCACCTGGATCTGGGGCCAACGTCCTGACTTTC. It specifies CASSPGSGANVLTF.

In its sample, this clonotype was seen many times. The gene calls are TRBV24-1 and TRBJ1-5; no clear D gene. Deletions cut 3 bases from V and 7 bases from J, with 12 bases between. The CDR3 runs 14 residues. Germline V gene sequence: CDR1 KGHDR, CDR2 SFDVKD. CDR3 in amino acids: CATSDDRGSQPQHF. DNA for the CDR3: TGTGCCACCAGTGATGACCGCGGGTCCCAGCCCCAGCATTTT.

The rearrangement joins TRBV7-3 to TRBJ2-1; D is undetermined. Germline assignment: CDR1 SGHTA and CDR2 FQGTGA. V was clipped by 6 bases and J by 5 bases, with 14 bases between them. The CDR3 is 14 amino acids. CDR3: CASRADGPNNEQFF. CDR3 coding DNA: TGTGCCAGCAGGGCAGACGGACCCAACAATGAGCAGTTCTTC.

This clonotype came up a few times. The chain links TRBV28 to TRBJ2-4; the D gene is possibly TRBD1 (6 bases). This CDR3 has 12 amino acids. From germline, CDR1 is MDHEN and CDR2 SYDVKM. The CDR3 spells CATGTAKNIQYF. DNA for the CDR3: TGTGCTACAGGGACCGCCAAAAACATTCAGTACTTC.

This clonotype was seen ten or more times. CDR3 coding DNA: TGTGCCAGCAGCTTGGAACAGGGCTATGGCTACACCTTC. Translating it yields CASSLEQGYGYTF. The gene calls are TRBV5-4 and TRBJ1-2; maybe TRBD1 (6 bases). The germline V gene encodes CDR1 SGHNT and CDR2 YYREEE (reference sequence). The CDR3 runs 13 residues. Between the trimmed V and J ends, which lost 0 bases and 4 bases, there was a span of 7 bases.

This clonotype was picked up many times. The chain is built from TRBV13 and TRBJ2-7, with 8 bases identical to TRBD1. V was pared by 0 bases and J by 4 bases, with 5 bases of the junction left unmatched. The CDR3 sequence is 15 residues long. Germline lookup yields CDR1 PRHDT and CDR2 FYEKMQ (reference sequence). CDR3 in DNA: TGTGCCAGCAGCTTAGGAGCAGGGGGCCATTACGAGCAGTACTTC. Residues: CASSLGAGGHYEQYF.

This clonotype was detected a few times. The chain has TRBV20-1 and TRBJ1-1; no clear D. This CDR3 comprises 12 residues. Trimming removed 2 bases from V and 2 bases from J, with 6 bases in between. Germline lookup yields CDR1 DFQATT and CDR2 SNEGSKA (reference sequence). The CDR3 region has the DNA TGCAGTGCTAGACGGGTTAACACTGAAGCTTTCTTT. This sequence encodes CSARRVNTEAFF.

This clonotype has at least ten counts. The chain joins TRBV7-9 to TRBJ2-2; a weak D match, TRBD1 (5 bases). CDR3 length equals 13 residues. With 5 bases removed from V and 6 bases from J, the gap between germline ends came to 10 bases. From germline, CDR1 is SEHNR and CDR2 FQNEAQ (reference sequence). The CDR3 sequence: CASSGDRAGELFF. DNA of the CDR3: TGTGCCAGCAGCGGCGACAGAGCCGGGGAGCTGTTTTTT.

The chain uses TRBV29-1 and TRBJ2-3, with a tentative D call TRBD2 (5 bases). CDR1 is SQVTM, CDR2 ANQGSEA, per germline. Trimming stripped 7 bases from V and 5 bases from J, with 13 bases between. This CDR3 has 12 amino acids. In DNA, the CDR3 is TGCAGCGGCCGAACGGGAAGAGATACGCAGTATTTT. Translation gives CSGRTGRDTQYF.

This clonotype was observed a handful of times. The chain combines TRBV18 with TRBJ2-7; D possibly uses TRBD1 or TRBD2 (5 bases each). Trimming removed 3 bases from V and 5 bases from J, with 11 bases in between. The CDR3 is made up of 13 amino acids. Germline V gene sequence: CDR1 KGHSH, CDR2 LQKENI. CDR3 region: CASSPDGTNEQYF. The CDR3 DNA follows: TGTGCCAGCTCACCGGACGGGACCAACGAGCAGTACTTC.

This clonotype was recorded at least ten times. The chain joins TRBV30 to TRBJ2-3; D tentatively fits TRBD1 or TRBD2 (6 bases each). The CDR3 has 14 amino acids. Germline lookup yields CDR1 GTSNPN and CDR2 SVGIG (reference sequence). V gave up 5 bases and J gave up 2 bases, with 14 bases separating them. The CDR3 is CAWSAGHNTDTQYF. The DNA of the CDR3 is TGTGCCTGGTCCGCGGGACATAACACAGATACGCAGTATTTT.

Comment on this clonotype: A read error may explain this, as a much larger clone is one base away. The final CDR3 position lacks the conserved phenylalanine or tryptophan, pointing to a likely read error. CDR3 loop: CASSLKGPATDTQYL. CDR3 nucleotides: TGTGCCAGCAGTTTAAAGGGACCAGCCACAGATACGCAGTATTTA. The chain carries TRBV27 and TRBJ2-3; D tentatively fits TRBD1 or TRBD2 (5 bases each). The germline CDR1 and CDR2 sequences are MNHEY and SMNVEV (reference sequence). V was pared by 2 bases and J by 2 bases, with 11 bases between. The CDR3 has 15 amino acids.

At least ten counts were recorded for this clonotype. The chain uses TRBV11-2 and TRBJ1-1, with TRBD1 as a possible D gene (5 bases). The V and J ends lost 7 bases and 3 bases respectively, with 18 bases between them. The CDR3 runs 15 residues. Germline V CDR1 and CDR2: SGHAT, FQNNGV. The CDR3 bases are TGTGCCAGCACCATTGGGGCAGGGTTATACACTGAAGCTTTCTTT. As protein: CASTIGAGLYTEAFF. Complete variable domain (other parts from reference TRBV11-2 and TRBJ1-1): EAGVAQSPRYKIIEKRQSVAFWCNPISGHATLYWYQQILGQGPKLLIQFQNNGVVDDSQLPKDRFSAERLKGVDSTLKIQPAKLEDSAVYLCASTIGAGLYTEAFFGQGTRLTVV.

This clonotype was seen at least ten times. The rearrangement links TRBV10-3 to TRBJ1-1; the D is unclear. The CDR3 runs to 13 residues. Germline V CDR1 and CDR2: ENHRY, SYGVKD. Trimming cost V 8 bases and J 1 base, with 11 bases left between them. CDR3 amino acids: CAISRSWNTEAFF. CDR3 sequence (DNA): TGTGCCATCTCACGCTCATGGAACACTGAAGCTTTCTTT.

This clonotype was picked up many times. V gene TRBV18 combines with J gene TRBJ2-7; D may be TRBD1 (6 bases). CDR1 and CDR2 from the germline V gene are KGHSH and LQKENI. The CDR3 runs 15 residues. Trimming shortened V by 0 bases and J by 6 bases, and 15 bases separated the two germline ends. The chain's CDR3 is CASSPPGAGAVEQYF. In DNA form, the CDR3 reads TGTGCCAGCTCACCACCGGGGGCAGGAGCTGTCGAGCAGTACTTC.

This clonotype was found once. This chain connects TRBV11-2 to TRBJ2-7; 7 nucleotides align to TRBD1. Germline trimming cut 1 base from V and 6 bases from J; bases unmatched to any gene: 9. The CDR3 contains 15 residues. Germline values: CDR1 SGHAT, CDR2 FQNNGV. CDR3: CASSLVPDRAFEQYF. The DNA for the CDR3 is TGTGCCAGCAGCTTAGTCCCTGACAGGGCGTTCGAGCAGTACTTC.

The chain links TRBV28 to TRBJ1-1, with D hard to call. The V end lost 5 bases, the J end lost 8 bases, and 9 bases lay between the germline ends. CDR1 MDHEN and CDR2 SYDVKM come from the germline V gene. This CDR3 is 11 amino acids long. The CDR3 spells CASSPRAEAFF. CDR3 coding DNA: TGTGCCAGCAGTCCGAGGGCGGAAGCTTTCTTT.

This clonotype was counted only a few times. The CDR3 sequence is CASSVGAGGRYEQYF. Here the CDR3 DNA reads TGTGCCAGCAGCGTAGGAGCGGGGGGGCGGTACGAGCAGTACTTC. V and J are TRBV9 and TRBJ2-7, with 10 bases aligning to TRBD2. The CDR3 runs to 15 residues. Looked up from germline, CDR1 is SGDLS and CDR2 is YYNGEE. Trimming removed 0 bases from V and 4 bases from J; junction bases left unmatched: 4.